This T cell receptor beta chain was retrieved from a study of vaccination and CD4 T cells after COVID-19. On this clonotype itself: Its antigen is not identified.

The study's findings and limits: Convalescent patients gained a median approximately 88% of their reactive clones only post-vaccination.

CDR1 and CDR2 (germline): MNHNS, SASEGT. The CDR3 is 13 residues long. Trimming removed 5 bases from V and 5 bases from J, with 12 bases in between. Treatment denoted: roughly ten-day PBMC culture with coronavirus spike peptide pools or control peptides (ViraFEST assay). Sequencing of DNA taken from cultured CD4+ T cells relied on the Oncomine TCR Beta short-read assay. TCRdb passed the PCR reads through MiXCR, listing each CDR3 protein once. The table lists more than 9,000 distinct CDR3 sequences, less than 70% of them singletons. This receptor was obtained from a human donor who had recovered from COVID-19. Sequencing input: CD4+ T cells from blood, cultured in vitro. This chain joins TRBV6-1 and TRBJ2-5; a possible D gene is TRBD2 (7 bases). The CDR3 loop is CASSIKGGETQYF. The CDR3 region has the DNA TGTGCCAGCAGTATTAAGGGGGGGGAGACCCAGTACTTC.